A selection of T cell receptor beta chains follows, all from one sample in a study of CD8+CD57+ T cells in acquired aplastic anemia. TCRdb re-derived calls from the reads in MiXCR, one entry per CDR3 protein. Of 100,000 to 150,000 distinct CDR3 sequences in the sample, around 50% were seen once. Specimen: sorted CD4+, CD8+, or CD8+CD57+ T cells (not recorded which) from PBMCs. These receptors were obtained from a human donor in good health, serving as a control. Both conserved end residues are part of each CDR3. The D gene is left open where the match is weak. Where a row states a size, it is once, few, many or the class of an expanded clone; other rows omit it.

clone size | J gene | V gene | D gene | CDR3 protein | CDR3 DNA
NA | TRBJ2-7 | TRBV4-1 | TRBD2 | CASSQDRTSGGSYEQYF | TGCGCCAGCAGCCAAGATCGGACTAGCGGGGGAAGTTACGAGCAGTACTTC
NA | TRBJ1-1 | TRBV7-9 | NA | CASSVTGTEAFF | TGTGCCAGCAGCGTTACCGGGACGGAAGCTTTCTTT
NA | TRBJ2-5 | TRBV7-8 | NA | CASSPLYF | TGTGCCAGCAGCCCCCTGTACTTC
few | TRBJ2-5 | TRBV9 | NA | CASSVDGETQYF | TGTGCCAGCAGCGTAGATGGAGAGACCCAGTACTTC
many | TRBJ2-3 | TRBV20-1 | NA | CSATLGLSTDTQYF | TGCAGTGCCACCCTAGGCCTAAGCACAGATACGCAGTATTTT
NA | TRBJ1-2 | TRBV20-1 | NA | CSASFGTTYGYTF | TGCAGTGCTAGTTTTGGGACCACCTATGGCTATACCTTC
NA | TRBJ1-5 | TRBV5-5 | NA | CASSLESGESNQPQHF | TGTGCCAGCAGCTTGGAATCGGGTGAAAGCAATCAGCCCCAGCATTTT
NA | TRBJ2-5 | TRBV2 | NA | CASKVFQETQYF | TGTGCCAGCAAGGTCTTTCAAGAGACCCAGTACTTC
NA | TRBJ1-6 | TRBV11-3 | NA | CASSQQGDSPLHF | TGTGCCAGCAGCCAACAGGGCGATTCACCCCTCCACTTT
many | TRBJ2-5 | TRBV10-3 | NA | CAISERGGAGETQYF | TGTGCCATCAGTGAGAGGGGGGGGGCCGGTGAGACCCAGTACTTC
few | TRBJ1-2 | TRBV10-3 | NA | CAISEVGGGVGYGYTF | TGTGCCATCAGCGAAGTAGGTGGAGGGGTTGGTTATGGCTACACCTTC
NA | TRBJ1-1 | TRBV19 | TRBD1 | CASSLGDRNTEAFF | TGTGCCAGTAGTCTGGGGGACAGAAACACTGAAGCTTTCTTT
NA | TRBJ1-2 | TRBV20-1 | NA | CSARDSEKLPNYGYTF | TGCAGTGCTAGAGACTCGGAAAAGCTACCTAACTATGGCTACACCTTC
NA | TRBJ2-5 | TRBV7-8 | TRBD1 | CASSPGRGQETQYF | TGTGCCAGCAGCCCAGGCAGGGGGCAAGAGACCCAGTACTTC
NA | TRBJ2-1 | TRBV9 | NA | CASSVSIAHYDEQFF | TGCGCCAGCAGCGTGAGTATAGCCCACTACGATGAGCAGTTCTTC
NA | TRBJ2-3 | TRBV7-9 | NA | CASSEATDTQYF | TGTGCCAGCAGCGAGGCCACAGATACGCAGTATTTT
many | TRBJ2-4 | TRBV19 | NA | CASSSGLTLAKNIQYF | TGTGCCAGTAGTTCAGGATTAACCTTAGCCAAAAACATTCAGTACTTC
NA | TRBJ1-1 | TRBV9 | TRBD1 | CASSGHRGRTEAFF | TGTGCCAGCAGCGGGCACAGGGGAAGGACTGAAGCTTTCTTT
NA | TRBJ1-6 | TRBV20-1 | NA | CSASISGPENSPPHF | TGCAGTGCCTCAATATCGGGACCGGAGAATTCACCCCCCCACTTT
NA | TRBJ1-5 | TRBV20-1 | TRBD1 | CSARSDRGPQPQHF | TGCAGTGCTAGATCCGACAGGGGTCCTCAGCCCCAGCATTTT
few | TRBJ1-2 | TRBV24-1 | NA | CATSDVGTDYGYTF | TGTGCCACCAGTGATGTCGGGACGGACTATGGCTACACCTTC
NA | TRBJ1-1 | TRBV2 | TRBD1 | CASSYGTANTEAFF | TGTGCCAGCAGTTACGGGACAGCGAACACTGAAGCTTTCTTT
medium-sized | TRBJ2-7 | TRBV10-3 | TRBD2 | CAISALLAGVTYEQYF | TGTGCCATCAGTGCCCTACTAGCGGGGGTTACCTACGAGCAGTACTTC
many | TRBJ1-2 | TRBV29-1 | TRBD1 | CSATGGNGYTF | TGCAGCGCTACAGGGGGAAATGGCTACACCTTC
many | TRBJ1-3 | TRBV7-3 | NA | CASSSDLGNTIYF | TGTGCCAGCAGCTCTGACCTGGGGAACACCATATATTTT
many | TRBJ1-2 | TRBV11-2 | NA | CASSSEGRGGTF | TGTGCCAGCAGCTCGGAGGGGAGGGGTGGAACCTTC
many | TRBJ2-5 | TRBV11-2 | NA | CASSLGSSNYQETQYF | TGTGCCAGCAGCTTAGGGTCGAGCAACTACCAAGAGACCCAGTACTTC
many | TRBJ2-7 | TRBV7-2 | NA | CASSRIAGQVEQYF | TGTGCCAGCAGCCGAATAGCGGGACAGGTCGAGCAGTACTTC
many | TRBJ1-2 | TRBV7-2 | TRBD1 | CASSLVGTGVGNYGYTF | TGTGCCAGCAGCTTAGTTGGGACAGGGGTCGGAAACTATGGCTACACCTTC
NA | TRBJ2-1 | TRBV2 | NA | CASSLGTGWDEQFF | TGTGCCAGCAGTTTAGGTACAGGGTGGGATGAGCAGTTCTTC
NA | TRBJ1-5 | TRBV10-3 | NA | CAITHDSNQPQHF | TGTGCCATCACACACGATAGCAATCAGCCCCAGCATTTT
NA | TRBJ2-2 | TRBV4-3 | NA | CASSQARGTGELFF | TGCGCCAGCAGCCAAGCTCGGGGGACCGGGGAGCTGTTTTTT
many | TRBJ2-6 | TRBV20-1 | NA | CSARTVSGANVPTF | TGCAGTGCCCGGACAGTTTCTGGGGCCAACGTCCCGACTTTC
NA | TRBJ2-2 | TRBV2 | NA | CASMGASTGELFF | TGTGCCAGCATGGGAGCGAGCACCGGGGAGCTGTTTTTT
NA | TRBJ2-7 | TRBV10-1 | TRBD1 | CASSESITGGYEQYF | TGCGCCAGCAGTGAGTCGATTACAGGGGGCTACGAGCAGTACTTC
few | TRBJ2-7 | TRBV11-2 | NA | CASSLDGRLITYEQYF | TGTGCCAGCAGCTTAGATGGGCGGCTTATAACCTACGAGCAGTACTTC
once | TRBJ1-2 | TRBV9 | NA | CASSAVGPSYGYTF | TGTGCCAGCAGCGCGGTGGGCCCTAGCTATGGCTACACCTTC
many | TRBJ1-3 | TRBV20-1 | NA | CSAREGSGNTIYF | TGCAGTGCTAGGGAGGGTAGTGGAAACACCATATATTTT